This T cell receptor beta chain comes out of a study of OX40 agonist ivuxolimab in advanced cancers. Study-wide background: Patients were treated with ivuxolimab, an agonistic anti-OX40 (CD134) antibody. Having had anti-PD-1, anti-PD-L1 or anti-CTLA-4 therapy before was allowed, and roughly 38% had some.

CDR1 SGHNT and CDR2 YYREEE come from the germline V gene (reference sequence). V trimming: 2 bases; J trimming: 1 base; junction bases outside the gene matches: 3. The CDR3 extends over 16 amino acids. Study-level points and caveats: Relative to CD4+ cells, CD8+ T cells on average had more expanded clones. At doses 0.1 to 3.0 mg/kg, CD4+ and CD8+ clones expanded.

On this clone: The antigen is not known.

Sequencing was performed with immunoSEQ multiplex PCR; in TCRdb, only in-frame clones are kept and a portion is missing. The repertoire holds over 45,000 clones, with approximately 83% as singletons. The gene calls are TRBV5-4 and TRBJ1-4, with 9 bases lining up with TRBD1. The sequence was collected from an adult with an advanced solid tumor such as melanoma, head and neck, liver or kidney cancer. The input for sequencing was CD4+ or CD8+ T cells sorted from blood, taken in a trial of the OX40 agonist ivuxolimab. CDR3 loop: CASSFGTGLTNEKLFF. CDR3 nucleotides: TGTGCCAGCAGCTTCGGGACAGGGCTAACTAATGAAAAACTGTTTTTT. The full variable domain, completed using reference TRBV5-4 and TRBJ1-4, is ETGVTQSPTHLIKTRGQQVTLRCSSQSGHNTVSWYQQALGQGPQFIFQYYREEENGRGNFPPRFSGLQFPNYSSELNVNALELDDSALYLCASSFGTGLTNEKLFFGSGTQLSVL.